A single sample gave rise to the 25 T cell receptor beta chains below, sequenced in a study of T-cell reconstitution after alpha-beta-depleted transplantation in children (dated by TCRdb to the mid-2010s). The library came from PCR. The listed sequencing device is Illumina HiSeq 2500. Molecular barcoding was employed in the preparation of TCR libraries, with unique molecular identifiers being used to normalize TCRbeta repertoire quantification. The public reads were reprocessed in TCRdb via fastp at Q25 and MiXCR, keeping in-frame beta chains. Rows are combined by CDR3 protein, so each entry shows the most common genes and DNA. This sample holds nearly 550,000 distinct CDR3 sequences; around 17% were observed only once. Of the sample, more than 2.5% is held by the ten largest clones. The sequences come from PBMCs from the stem cell graft donor, collected from the stem cell graft. All receptors derive from a human donor who donated a stem cell graft to a child with acute lymphoblastic leukemia.

This clonotype was counted between two and nine times. The rearrangement uses TRBV5-6 and TRBJ1-3; 8 nucleotides align to TRBD1. This CDR3 has 16 residues. From germline, CDR1 is SGHDT and CDR2 YYEEEE. Trimming took 0 bases from V and 3 from J; bases not matched to a gene: 5. For the CDR3, the DNA is TGTGCCAGCAGCTTGGGAGCAGGGGGCGTTGGAAACACCATATATTTT. Its translation: CASSLGAGGVGNTIYF.

This sequence joins TRBV7-9 and TRBJ2-2, with D hard to call. The CDR3 length is 14 residues. In germline, CDR1 is SEHNR, CDR2 FQNEAQ (reference sequence). The germline V and J ends were trimmed by 1 base and 3 bases, with 6 bases remaining between them. The DNA for the CDR3 is TGTGCCAGCAGCTTAGACCTATACACCGGGGAGCTGTTTTTT. Protein sequence: CASSLDLYTGELFF.

The V and J genes are TRBV5-1 and TRBJ2-1; tentatively, D is TRBD2 (5 bases). Germline-derived CDR1 and CDR2 are SGHRS and YFSETQ. Trimming took 5 bases from V and 5 from J, leaving 17 bases between them. This CDR3 has 15 residues. This chain's CDR3 is CASSSTSAEHNEQFF. CDR3 sequence (DNA): TGCGCCAGCAGTTCGACCTCAGCGGAGCACAATGAGCAGTTCTTC.

This clonotype came up a few times. CDR3 in DNA: TGCAGTGCTAGAGTTGGTAGCGGGAGGTCGGAGACCCAGTACTTC. Its protein is CSARVGSGRSETQYF. The V call is TRBV20-1, the J call TRBJ2-5, with 10 positions matching TRBD2. Unmatched junction bases numbered 7, after V lost 1 base and J lost 5 bases. From germline, CDR1 is DFQATT and CDR2 SNEGSKA (reference sequence). The CDR3 spans 15 residues.

The J gene is TRBJ1-2, the V gene TRBV12-3 or TRBV12-4; D unresolved. The CDR3 spans 13 residues. V shed 6 bases and J shed 2 bases, with 10 bases lying between them. The CDR3 is CASRPQQNYGYTF. The CDR3 DNA reads as TGTGCCAGCAGACCTCAGCAGAACTATGGCTACACCTTC.

The table lists this clonotype with a few counts. The chain carries TRBV29-1 and TRBJ2-3, with no clear D. From germline, CDR1 is SQVTM and CDR2 ANQGSEA. The CDR3 sequence is 13 residues long. Trimming shortened V by 5 bases and J by 2 bases, and 11 bases separated the two germline ends. CDR3 residues: CSVLPPHTDTQYF. In DNA, the CDR3 is TGCAGCGTTCTCCCTCCCCACACAGATACGCAGTATTTT.

This clonotype was detected only a few times. This rearrangement joins TRBV29-1 to TRBJ2-1, with 10 bases matching TRBD2. This CDR3 is 14 amino acids long. V gave up 6 bases and J gave up 3 bases; unmatched junction bases: 5. The germline V gene encodes CDR1 SQVTM and CDR2 ANQGSEA. This CDR3 is CSVQRTSGYNEQFF. For the CDR3, the DNA is TGCAGCGTCCAGAGGACTAGCGGCTACAATGAGCAGTTCTTC.

The rearrangement uses TRBV9 and TRBJ1-3, with a weak D call TRBD1 (5 bases). The CDR3 has 15 residues. In germline, CDR1 is SGDLS, CDR2 YYNGEE. With 0 bases removed from V and 0 bases from J, the gap between germline ends came to 7 bases. CDR3 DNA sequence: TGTGCCAGCAGCGTAGGAGGGGTCTCTGGAAACACCATATATTTT. As protein: CASSVGGVSGNTIYF.

This clonotype was seen only a few times. V usage is TRBV4-2 and J usage is TRBJ1-2; the D gene is possibly TRBD1 (6 bases). The CDR3 spans 17 residues. Germline lookup yields CDR1 LGHNA and CDR2 YNFKEQ. Trimming cost V 0 bases and J 3 bases, with 17 bases left between them. The chain's CDR3 is CASSQDASTGIHYGYTF. The CDR3 DNA sequence: TGTGCCAGCAGCCAAGACGCCTCGACAGGCATTCACTATGGCTACACCTTC.

The J gene is TRBJ2-7, the V gene TRBV4-1; perhaps TRBD2 as D (5 bases). The germline gives CDR1 MGHRA, CDR2 YSYEKL. This CDR3 has 14 amino acids. V dropped 5 bases and J dropped 9 bases, with 20 bases sitting between them. The CDR3 nucleotides are TGCGCCAGCAGCGACCGGACCTCTGAACGGGGGCAGTACTTC. Translation: CASSDRTSERGQYF.

This clonotype was seen more than once but under ten times. This chain links TRBV20-1 with TRBJ2-7; the match to TRBD2 covers 15 bases. With 3 bases clipped from V and 0 bases from J, the junction kept 9 bases outside the gene matches. The germline gives CDR1 DFQATT, CDR2 SNEGSKA (reference sequence). CDR3 length: 18 residues. CDR3 bases: TGCAGTGCTAGGGCCCGGGGGACTAGCGGGAGGCTCTCCTACGAGCAGTACTTC. Translation gives CSARARGTSGRLSYEQYF.

This clonotype was picked up a small number of times. This rearrangement joins TRBV7-2 to TRBJ1-4; the D is unclear. The CDR3 covers 13 residues. Germline lookup yields CDR1 SGHTA and CDR2 FQGNSA. Trimming shortened V by 2 bases and J by 4 bases, and 5 bases separated the two germline ends. CDR3 in amino acids: CASSLRDNEKLFF. The CDR3 bases are TGTGCCAGCAGCTTAAGAGATAATGAAAAACTGTTTTTT. Combining the CDR3 with reference TRBV7-2 and TRBJ1-4 gives the whole variable domain GAGVSQSPSNKVTEKGKDVELRCDPISGHTALYWYRQSLGQGLEFLIYFQGNSAPDKSGLPSDRFSAERTGGSVSTLTIQRTQQEDSAVYLCASSLRDNEKLFFGSGTQLSVL.

The J gene is TRBJ2-7, the V gene TRBV7-8; 8 bases fit TRBD2. This CDR3 is built from 14 residues. Germline assignment: CDR1 SGHVS and CDR2 FQNEAQ. V shed 6 bases, J shed 6 bases, and the junction held 10 bases outside the gene matches. In DNA form, the CDR3 reads TGTGCCAGCAGGCTCACTAGCGGAGAGAGCGAGCAGTACTTC. It is translated as CASRLTSGESEQYF.

V and J are TRBV12-3 or TRBV12-4 and TRBJ2-1; 7 nucleotides match TRBD2. This CDR3 has 15 amino acids. The V and J ends lost 6 bases and 3 bases, in that order; junction bases with no gene match: 8. This chain's CDR3 is CASSHLAEFYNEQFF. In nucleotides, the CDR3 is TGTGCCAGCAGCCATCTAGCGGAATTCTACAATGAGCAGTTCTTC.

V usage is TRBV19 and J usage is TRBJ2-3; D unresolved. Trimming took off 2 bases at V and 2 bases at J, with 5 bases between the two ends. CDR1 LNHDA and CDR2 SQIVND come from the germline V gene (reference sequence). The CDR3 totals 13 residues. CDR3 amino acids: CASSIWVTDTQYF. CDR3 coding DNA: TGTGCCAGTAGTATATGGGTCACAGATACGCAGTATTTT.

This clonotype appeared a few times. This sequence joins TRBV12-3 or TRBV12-4 and TRBJ2-1; 12 bases map to TRBD2. Trimming took 6 bases from V and 4 from J; bases not matched to a gene: 4. There are 15 residues in the CDR3. CDR3 region: CASSPTSGRYNEQFF. The CDR3 nucleotides are TGTGCCAGCAGCCCGACTAGCGGGAGATACAATGAGCAGTTCTTC.

The chain is built from TRBV29-1 and TRBJ2-7, with D perhaps matching TRBD1 or TRBD2 (5 bases each). The germline V gene encodes CDR1 SQVTM and CDR2 ANQGSEA. The CDR3 has 13 amino acids. V was shortened by 6 bases and J by 3 bases, with 15 bases between the two germline ends. The CDR3 bases are TGCAGCGTCATGGGGGTCACAGTCTACGAGCAGTACTTC. This encodes CSVMGVTVYEQYF.

J is TRBJ2-1 and V is TRBV7-9, with TRBD2 as a possible D gene (5 bases). The CDR3 is made up of 13 amino acids. Germline V CDR1 and CDR2: SEHNR, FQNEAQ (reference sequence). Deletions cut 5 bases from V and 5 bases from J, with 10 bases between. CDR3 in DNA: TGTGCCAGCAGCCGAACGACTAACAATGAGCAGTTCTTC. This gives the protein CASSRTTNNEQFF.

This chain connects TRBV25-1 to TRBJ1-4; D gene uncertain. V was shortened by 8 bases and J by 0 bases, with 16 bases between the two germline ends. CDR1 is MGHDK and CDR2 is SYGVNS in the germline V gene. The CDR3 consists of 16 residues. DNA for the CDR3: TGTGCCAGCCGCGAACAAGTCCGGGCAACTAATGAAAAACTGTTTTTT. Its protein product is CASREQVRATNEKLFF. Using reference TRBV25-1 and TRBJ1-4 for the parts outside the CDR3, the full variable domain is EADIYQTPRYLVIGTGKKITLECSQTMGHDKMYWYQQDPGMELHLIHYSYGVNSTEKGDLSSESTVSRIRTEHFPLTLESARPSHTSQYLCASREQVRATNEKLFFGSGTQLSVL.

CDR3 in DNA: TGTGCCAGCACACGGACAGGGAGTGGAGAGACCCAGTACTTC. Its protein is CASTRTGSGETQYF. This rearrangement joins TRBV25-1 to TRBJ2-5, with 8 positions matching TRBD1. Per the germline V gene, CDR1 is MGHDK and CDR2 is SYGVNS. V was clipped by 7 bases and J by 4 bases; unmatched bases: 8. The CDR3 is 14 amino acids.

To note about this clonotype: Germline is not matched at one junction end, which may reflect a read error. The CDR3 region has the DNA TGTGCCAGCAGCTTGGAGAGGGGGCGGCGGAACACTCAAGCTTTCTTT. Amino acids: CASSLERGRRNTQAFF. This chain uses TRBV7-8 with TRBJ1-1; 7 bases fit TRBD1. Germline-derived CDR1 and CDR2 are SGHVS and FQNEAQ. The CDR3 runs to 16 residues.

The chain joins TRBV5-1 to TRBJ2-3; 8 bases are shared with TRBD1. Trimming removed 3 bases from V and 0 bases from J; junction bases left unmatched: 6. This CDR3 has 16 residues. Germline values: CDR1 SGHRS, CDR2 YFSETQ. CDR3 residues: CASSWGGQGSTDTQYF. The CDR3 coding sequence is TGCGCCAGCAGCTGGGGCGGACAGGGAAGCACAGATACGCAGTATTTT. The full variable domain, its missing parts supplied by reference TRBV5-1 and TRBJ2-3, is KAGVTQTPRYLIKTRGQQVTLSCSPISGHRSVSWYQQTPGQGLQFLFEYFSETQRNKGNFPGRFSGRQFSNSRSEMNVSTLELGDSALYLCASSWGGQGSTDTQYFGPGTRLTVL.

The J gene is TRBJ2-5, the V gene TRBV7-2; 7 bases line up with TRBD1. V trimming: 6 bases; J trimming: 3 bases; junction bases outside the gene matches: 7. This CDR3 comprises 14 residues. The germline gives CDR1 SGHTA, CDR2 FQGNSA. The DNA of the CDR3 is TGTGCCAGCAGACTCGGGACAGTCGAAGAGACCCAGTACTTC. This sequence encodes CASRLGTVEETQYF.

The chain couples TRBV7-6 to TRBJ2-5, with D possibly being TRBD2 (6 bases). The CDR3 loop spans 12 amino acids. Germline CDR1 is SGHVS and CDR2 is FNYEAQ. Trimming removed 1 base at V and 7 bases at J, with 7 bases between. This CDR3 is CASSLVGGTQYF. CDR3 sequence (DNA): TGTGCCAGCAGCTTAGTCGGGGGGACCCAGTACTTC. Full variable domain (missing parts from reference TRBV7-6 and TRBJ2-5): GAGVSQSPRYKVTKRGQDVALRCDPISGHVSLYWYRQALGQGPEFLTYFNYEAQQDKSGLPNDRFSAERPEGSISTLTIQRTEQRDSAMYRCASSLVGGTQYFGPGTRLLVL.

The chain recombines TRBV7-6 with TRBJ2-5; 9 positions agree with TRBD1. The CDR3 covers 16 residues. V trimming: 3 bases; J trimming: 5 bases; junction bases outside the gene matches: 10. Germline V gene data show CDR1 as SGHVS and CDR2 as FNYEAQ. The chain's CDR3 is CASSFGQGLGRETQYF. DNA for the CDR3: TGTGCCAGCAGCTTCGGACAGGGGTTAGGACGGGAGACCCAGTACTTC.